These 12 T cell receptor beta chains came from one sample sequenced in a study of cytomegalovirus exposure and HLA in healthy donors. Use of 60 Vbeta and 13 Jbeta primers characterized the PCR. Libraries were prepared by immunoSEQ multiplex PCR; TCRdb keeps only in-frame clonotypes and omits some of them. The data contain 150,000 to 180,000 clones, around 82% of them singletons. The sample consisted of PBMCs. The receptors shown here come from a woman aged 40 to 50 in good health and CMV-seropositive.

The chain is built from TRBV12-2 and TRBJ2-3; the table's TRBD2 call for D was not verified on the DNA. TRBV12-2 is assigned pseudogene status. This CDR3 comprises 18 residues. The CDR3 DNA follows: TGTGCAAGTCGCTTAGCACAACTAGCGGGAGGCCCCCGGGATACGCAGTATTTT. This translates into CASRLAQLAGGPRDTQYF.

This clone was counted only a few times. The chain is built from TRBV10-3 and TRBJ2-1; no clear D gene. CDR1 and CDR2 (germline): ENHRY, SYGVKD. V was trimmed by 1 base and J by 7 bases, leaving 8 bases between them. The CDR3 has 13 amino acids. CDR3 DNA sequence: TGTGCCATCAGTGAGTTGAGCGAGAATGAGCAGTTCTTC. The encoded protein is CAISELSENEQFF.

The V call is TRBV5-1, the J call TRBJ1-6; D perhaps matches TRBD1 (6 bases). CDR1 is SGHRS, CDR2 YFSETQ, per germline. Trimming removed 1 base from V and 9 bases from J, with 11 bases in between. CDR3 size: 14 residues. CDR3 residues: CASSLRQGFSPLHF. The CDR3 nucleotides read TGCGCCAGCAGCTTGAGGCAGGGGTTTTCACCCCTCCACTTT.

Regarding this clone: The sample carries other DNA sequences with the same CDR3. J is TRBJ1-1 and V is TRBV9, with D hard to call. CDR3 size: 13 residues. Trimming shortened V by 0 bases and J by 1 base, and 4 bases separated the two germline ends. Germline values: CDR1 SGDLS, CDR2 YYNGEE. DNA of the CDR3: TGTGCCAGCAGCGTAGTAGCGAACACTGAAGCTTTCTTT. This encodes CASSVVANTEAFF.

This chain connects TRBV28 to TRBJ1-5, with D possibly being TRBD1 (5 bases). The germline V gene has CDR1 MDHEN and CDR2 SYDVKM. V was pared by 5 bases and J by 6 bases, with 14 bases between. The CDR3 has 14 amino acids. The DNA for the CDR3 is TGTGCCAGCAGTCTAGGACACGGATCTCAGCCCCAGCATTTT. Translated, it gives CASSLGHGSQPQHF.

The chain uses TRBV2 and TRBJ2-2; TRBD2 matches at 9 bases. Germline V lookup: CDR1 SNHLY, CDR2 FYNNEI. This CDR3 comprises 15 residues. After removal of 5 bases from V and 2 bases from J, the junction contained 3 bases not matched to a gene. The DNA of the CDR3 is TGTGCCAGCAGTCGCCTAGCGGGAAACACCGGGGAGCTGTTTTTT. It is translated as CASSRLAGNTGELFF.

V is TRBV6-1 and J is TRBJ1-2; D gene unclear. The CDR3 is made up of 14 amino acids. V lost 2 bases to trimming and J lost 2 bases, with 9 bases between them. The germline gives CDR1 MNHNS, CDR2 SASEGT. The CDR3 nucleotides are TGTGCCAGCAGTGAAAGAGGGCCGAACTATGGCTACACCTTC. As protein: CASSERGPNYGYTF.

The chain links TRBV13 to TRBJ2-7; TRBD2 aligns across 7 bases. Germline CDR1 is PRHDT and CDR2 is FYEKMQ (reference sequence). The V gene end was trimmed by 4 bases and the J gene end by 4 bases; junction bases not matched to a gene: 10. This CDR3 contains 15 residues. The CDR3, as DNA: TGTGCCAGCAGCTCCTTGGGGGAGGGCCGTTACGAGCAGTACTTC. Translation: CASSSLGEGRYEQYF.

The rearrangement uses TRBV5-4 and TRBJ2-5, with TRBD2 identical over 7 bases. Germline lookup yields CDR1 SGHNT and CDR2 YYREEE (reference sequence). V lost 4 bases to trimming and J lost 4 bases; unmatched junction nucleotides: 7. The CDR3 extends over 14 amino acids. The CDR3, as DNA: TGTGCCAGCAGCGGGCGGGAGTTCGGAGAGACCCAGTACTTC. Translated, it gives CASSGREFGETQYF.

The chain employs TRBV10-2 and TRBJ1-4; maybe TRBD1 (5 bases). The CDR3 totals 13 residues. Germline values: CDR1 WSHSY, CDR2 SAAADI. V was cut by 3 bases and J by 6 bases, with 8 bases left in between. The CDR3 DNA sequence: TGCGCCAGCAGTGACCCGGGGGATGAAAAACTGTTTTTT. It yields the protein CASSDPGDEKLFF.

The chain is built from TRBV11-3 and TRBJ2-7; 8 bases are a match to TRBD2. V lost 1 base and J lost 2; bases outside the gene matches: 1. The CDR3 is 14 amino acids. Germline-derived CDR1 and CDR2 are SGHNT and YENEEA. CDR3 DNA: TGTGCCAGCAGCTTAGGAGCGGGGGCCTACGAGCAGTACTTC. The encoded protein is CASSLGAGAYEQYF.

This clone was observed a few times. The J gene is TRBJ1-1, the V gene TRBV29-1; maybe TRBD1 (5 bases). CDR3 length: 11 residues. V dropped 6 bases and J dropped 4 bases, with 9 bases sitting between them. Germline V lookup: CDR1 SQVTM, CDR2 ANQGSEA. CDR3 residues: CSVQDPTEAFF. The DNA for the CDR3 is TGCAGCGTACAGGATCCCACTGAAGCTTTCTTT.